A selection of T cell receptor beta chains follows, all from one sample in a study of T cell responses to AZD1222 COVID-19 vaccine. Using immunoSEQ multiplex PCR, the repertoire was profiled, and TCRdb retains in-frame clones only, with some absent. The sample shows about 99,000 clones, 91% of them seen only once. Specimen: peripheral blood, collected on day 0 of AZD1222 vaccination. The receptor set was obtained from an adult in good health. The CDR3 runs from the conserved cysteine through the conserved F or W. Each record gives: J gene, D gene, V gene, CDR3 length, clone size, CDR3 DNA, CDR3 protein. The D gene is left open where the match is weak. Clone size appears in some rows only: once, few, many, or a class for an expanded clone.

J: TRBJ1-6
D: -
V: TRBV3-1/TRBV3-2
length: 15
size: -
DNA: TGTGCCAGCAGCCAACCGGACCGCCTGCTCTTCCCCCTCCACTTT
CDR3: CASSQPDRLLFPLHF

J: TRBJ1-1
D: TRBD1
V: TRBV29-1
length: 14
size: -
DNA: TGCAGCGTTCAGACAGGGGGCTCGAGCACTGAAGCTTTCTTT
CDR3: CSVQTGGSSTEAFF

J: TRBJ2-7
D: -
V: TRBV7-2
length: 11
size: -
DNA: TGTGCCAGCAGCGTAGCCTACGAGCAGTACTTC
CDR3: CASSVAYEQYF

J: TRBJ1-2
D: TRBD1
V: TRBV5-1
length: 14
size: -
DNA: TGCGCCAGCAGTAAGGGACAGGGGTTATCTGGCTACACCTTC
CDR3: CASSKGQGLSGYTF

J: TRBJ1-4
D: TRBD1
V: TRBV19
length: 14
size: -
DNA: TGTGCCAGTAGTCCACAGGGGGCGGGTGAAAAACTGTTTTTT
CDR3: CASSPQGAGEKLFF

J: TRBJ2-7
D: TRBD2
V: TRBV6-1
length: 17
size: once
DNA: TGTGCCAGCAGTGAAAGTTTAGGATCTAGCGGGAGAGACGAGCAGTACTTC
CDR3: CASSESLGSSGRDEQYF

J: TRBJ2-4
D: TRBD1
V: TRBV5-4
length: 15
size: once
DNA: TGTGCCAGCAGCCAGGGACAGGGAAGGTTTAACATTCAGTACTTC
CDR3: CASSQGQGRFNIQYF

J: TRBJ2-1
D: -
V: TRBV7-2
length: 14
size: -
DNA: TGTGCCAGCAGCTTAGAATACGGCAACAATGAGCAGTTCTTC
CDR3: CASSLEYGNNEQFF

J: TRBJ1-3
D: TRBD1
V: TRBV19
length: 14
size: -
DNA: TGTGCCAGTGGGACAGGCGGAGGGGGAAACACCATATATTTT
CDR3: CASGTGGGGNTIYF

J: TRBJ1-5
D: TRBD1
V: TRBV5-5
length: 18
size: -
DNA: TGTGCCAGCAGCCGTCACGGACAGGGCCCCTCTAGCAATCAGCCCCAGCATTTT
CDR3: CASSRHGQGPSSNQPQHF

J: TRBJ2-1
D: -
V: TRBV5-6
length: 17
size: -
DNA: TGTGCCAGCAGCTTGGCCGGCACGGGAGTGGTATACAATGAGCAGTTCTTC
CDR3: CASSLAGTGVVYNEQFF

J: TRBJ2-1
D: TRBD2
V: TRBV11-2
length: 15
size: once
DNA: TGTGCCAGCAGGCCACTAGCGGGATCTTACAATGAGCAGTTCTTC
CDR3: CASRPLAGSYNEQFF

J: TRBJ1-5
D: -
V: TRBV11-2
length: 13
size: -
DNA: TGTGCCAGCAGCTTAGACAGGGGACAGCCCCAGCATTTT
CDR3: CASSLDRGQPQHF

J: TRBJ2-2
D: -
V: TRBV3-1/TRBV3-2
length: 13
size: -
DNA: TGTGCCAGCAGCGGCACGGGTCCCGGGGAGCTGTTTTTT
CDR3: CASSGTGPGELFF

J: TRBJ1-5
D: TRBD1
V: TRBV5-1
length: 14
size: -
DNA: TGCGCCAGCAGCCCCGGACAGGGGGGTGGGCCCCAGCATTTT
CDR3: CASSPGQGGGPQHF

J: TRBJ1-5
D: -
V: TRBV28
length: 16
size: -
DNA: TGTGCCAGCAGCCCTAGGGGTAGATCTAGCAATCAGCCCCAGCATTTT
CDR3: CASSPRGRSSNQPQHF

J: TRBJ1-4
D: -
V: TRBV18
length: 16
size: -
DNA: TGTGCCAGCTCATCTTCGTACATCTCAACTAATGAAAAACTGTTTTTT
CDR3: CASSSSYISTNEKLFF

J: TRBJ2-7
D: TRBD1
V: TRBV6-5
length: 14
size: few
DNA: TGTGCCAGCAGGGCCACCGGGACAGGTGTCGAGCAGTACTTC
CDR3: CASRATGTGVEQYF

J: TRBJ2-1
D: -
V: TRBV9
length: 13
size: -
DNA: TGTGCCAGCAGCGTAGCTTACTACAATGAGCAGTTCTTC
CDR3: CASSVAYYNEQFF

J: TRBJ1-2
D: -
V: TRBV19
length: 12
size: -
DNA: TGTGCCAGTAAAGACGGCTACTATGGCTACACCTTC
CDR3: CASKDGYYGYTF

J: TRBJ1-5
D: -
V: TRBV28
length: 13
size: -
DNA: TGTGCCAGCAGTGACAGTAGCAATCAGCCCCAGCATTTT
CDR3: CASSDSSNQPQHF

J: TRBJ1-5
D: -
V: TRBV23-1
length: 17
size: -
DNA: TGCGCCAGCAGTCAATCTTTTGACAGGATAAGCAATCAGCCCCAGCATTTT
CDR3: CASSQSFDRISNQPQHF